This entry lists 21 T cell receptor beta chains sequenced from one sample in a study of cytomegalovirus exposure and HLA in healthy donors. The PCR ran on 60 Vbeta and 13 Jbeta primers. Sequenced by immunoSEQ multiplex PCR; TCRdb stores in-frame clones only, minus some. The sample shows under 200,000 clones, approximately 81% of them seen only once. The source material was PBMCs. The receptors shown here come from a man between 18 and 29 years old in good health and CMV-seronegative.

V gene TRBV27 combines with J gene TRBJ2-7; D is perhaps TRBD2 (6 bases). With 5 bases removed from V and 4 bases from J, the gap between germline ends came to 9 bases. The CDR3 loop spans 12 amino acids. From germline, CDR1 is MNHEY and CDR2 SMNVEV (reference sequence). The CDR3 coding sequence is TGTGCCAGCAGTCCGGGGGAGTACGAGCAGTACTTC. Encoded protein: CASSPGEYEQYF.

This rearrangement joins TRBV27 to TRBJ2-4; 10 nucleotides line up with TRBD1. CDR3 length: 15 amino acids. V lost 5 bases and J lost 9; bases outside the gene matches: 10. Germline CDR1 and CDR2: MNHEY and SMNVEV (reference sequence). The CDR3 region is CASSPWTGGKSIQYF. The CDR3 coding sequence is TGTGCCAGCAGTCCATGGACAGGGGGTAAGAGCATTCAGTACTTC.

V and J are TRBV19 and TRBJ1-4; 11 bases fit TRBD1. The CDR3 is 13 amino acids. Losses at the gene ends were 6 bases for V and 7 bases for J; bases not matched to a gene: 1. CDR1 is LNHDA, CDR2 SQIVND, per germline (reference sequence). CDR3 protein: CASRGTGGEKLFF. CDR3 nucleotides: TGTGCCAGTAGAGGGACAGGGGGTGAAAAACTGTTTTTT.

This chain joins TRBV6-5 and TRBJ2-5; 10 positions agree with TRBD2. The CDR3 extends over 14 amino acids. Germline V gene lookup returns CDR1 MNHEY and CDR2 SVGAGI. V lost 6 bases, J lost 5 bases, and 6 bases stayed unmatched. The CDR3 protein is CASSPSGSWETQYF. The CDR3 DNA reads TGTGCCAGCAGCCCTAGCGGGAGTTGGGAGACCCAGTACTTC.

The chain employs TRBV6-5 and TRBJ1-1, with 8 nucleotides matching TRBD1. From germline, CDR1 is MNHEY and CDR2 SVGAGI. J lost 6 bases, V lost 5 bases, and 8 bases had no gene match. This CDR3 is 14 amino acids long. The CDR3 sequence: CASSLRTGSAEAFF. The CDR3 DNA reads TGTGCCAGCAGTCTCCGGACAGGGTCGGCTGAAGCTTTCTTT.

The chain employs TRBV7-9 and TRBJ1-4, with 8 bases matching TRBD1. The J segment lost 7 bases and the V segment lost 11 bases, leaving 6 bases of the junction unmatched. Per the germline V gene, CDR1 is SEHNR and CDR2 is FQNEAQ (reference sequence). The CDR3 is made up of 12 amino acids. The CDR3 DNA reads as TGTGCCGGAGGACAGGGAGGTGAAAAACTGTTTTTT. This gives the protein CAGGQGGEKLFF.

Written as DNA, the CDR3 is TGTGCCAGCAGCTTATTGGGCACGGACAATGAGCAGTTCTTC. It specifies CASSLLGTDNEQFF. V usage is TRBV7-2 and J usage is TRBJ2-1; D is ambiguous. Germline values: CDR1 SGHTA, CDR2 FQGNSA. Deletions cut 2 bases from V and 5 bases from J, with 10 bases between. This CDR3 comprises 14 residues.

The chain recombines TRBV19 with TRBJ2-4, with a tentative D call TRBD2 (7 bases). Germline CDR1 reads LNHDA; CDR2 reads SQIVND (reference sequence). V lost 5 bases and J lost 6, with 14 bases in between. The CDR3 consists of 14 residues. The DNA for the CDR3 is TGTGCCAGTAGTGTGAGGGGAGGGGGAAACATTCAGTACTTC. Translation gives CASSVRGGGNIQYF.

The chain links TRBV5-1 to TRBJ2-5; 10 bases agree with TRBD1. Germline CDR1 reads SGHRS; CDR2 reads YFSETQ. After removal of 5 bases from V and 3 bases from J, the junction contained 4 bases not matched to a gene. The CDR3 is 14 residues long. CDR3 bases: TGCGCCAGCAGTACCGGGACAGGGGAAGAGACCCAGTACTTC. Translating gives CASSTGTGEETQYF. The full variable domain, rest sourced from reference TRBV5-1 and TRBJ2-5, is KAGVTQTPRYLIKTRGQQVTLSCSPISGHRSVSWYQQTPGQGLQFLFEYFSETQRNKGNFPGRFSGRQFSNSRSEMNVSTLELGDSALYLCASSTGTGEETQYFGPGTRLLVL.

The chain couples TRBV7-8 to TRBJ2-3; D ambiguous. Trimming removed 5 bases at V and 0 bases at J, with 12 bases between. The CDR3 totals 15 residues. Germline CDR1 reads SGHVS; CDR2 reads FQNEAQ. CDR3: CASSARFPSTDTQYF. The CDR3 bases are TGTGCCAGCAGCGCCAGGTTTCCTAGCACAGATACGCAGTATTTT.

The chain links TRBV5-1 to TRBJ2-4; 10 nucleotides match TRBD2. Germline loops: CDR1 SGHRS, CDR2 YFSETQ. The V and J ends lost 4 bases and 0 bases, in that order; junction bases with no gene match: 13. The CDR3 is 19 amino acids. CDR3 bases: TGCGCCAGCAGCCCCCAGGCTAAGACTAGCGGGCTAGCCAAAAACATTCAGTACTTC. It translates to CASSPQAKTSGLAKNIQYF.

This clone showed up just a few times. CDR3 loop: CASRGTSQDEQYF. CDR3 coding DNA: TGTGCCAGCAGAGGCACTTCCCAGGACGAGCAGTACTTC. The genes are TRBV5-4 and TRBJ2-7; D unresolved. Germline V CDR1 and CDR2: SGHNT, YYREEE (reference sequence). V gave up 5 bases and J gave up 5 bases, with 14 bases separating them. The CDR3 runs to 13 residues.

This clone was seen just once. This sequence joins TRBV5-6 and TRBJ2-3; maybe TRBD2 (6 bases). The V end lost 6 bases, the J end lost 1 base, and 9 bases lay between the germline ends. CDR3 length: 13 amino acids. Germline CDR1 SGHDT, CDR2 YYEEEE. This CDR3 reads CASIGRCTDTQYF. The CDR3 DNA reads TGTGCCAGCATAGGGAGGTGCACAGATACGCAGTATTTT.

This clone was counted between two and nine times. The CDR3 region is CASSYSPGGTEAFF. DNA for the CDR3: TGTGCCAGCAGTTACTCGCCAGGGGGGACTGAAGCTTTCTTT. V gene TRBV6-5 combines with J gene TRBJ1-1; 7 bases are a match to TRBD1. This CDR3 contains 14 residues. V shed 0 bases, J shed 5 bases, and the junction held 3 bases outside the gene matches. CDR1 MNHEY and CDR2 SVGAGI come from the germline V gene.

This rearrangement joins TRBV9 to TRBJ2-5; 9 bases match TRBD2. The CDR3 has 16 residues. Trimming at V came to 1 base and at J to 5 bases, leaving 9 bases not matched to a gene. The germline CDR1 and CDR2 sequences are SGDLS and YYNGEE. CDR3: CASSVSLAGFRETQYF. DNA of the CDR3: TGTGCCAGCAGCGTAAGTCTAGCGGGATTCCGCGAGACCCAGTACTTC. Full variable domain (rest looked up from reference TRBV9 and TRBJ2-5): DSGVTQTPKHLITATGQRVTLRCSPRSGDLSVYWYQQSLDQGLQFLIQYYNGEERAKGNILERFSAQQFPDLHSELNLSSLELGDSALYFCASSVSLAGFRETQYFGPGTRLLVL.

This rearrangement joins TRBV7-2 to TRBJ2-1; TRBD2 matches at 13 bases. CDR3 length: 17 residues. The germline gives CDR1 SGHTA, CDR2 FQGNSA. The V gene end was trimmed by 4 bases and the J gene end by 6 bases; junction bases not matched to a gene: 9. This chain's CDR3 is CASSSTSGRALGNEQFF. DNA of the CDR3: TGTGCCAGCAGCTCCACTAGCGGGAGGGCCTTGGGCAATGAGCAGTTCTTC. Variable domain in full (rest from reference TRBV7-2 and TRBJ2-1): GAGVSQSPSNKVTEKGKDVELRCDPISGHTALYWYRQSLGQGLEFLIYFQGNSAPDKSGLPSDRFSAERTGGSVSTLTIQRTQQEDSAVYLCASSSTSGRALGNEQFFGPGTRLTVL.

This sequence joins TRBV5-4 and TRBJ1-5; TRBD1 is a possible D gene (5 bases). Between the trimmed V and J ends, which lost 5 bases and 6 bases, there was a span of 12 bases. Germline V CDR1 and CDR2: SGHNT, YYREEE (reference sequence). The CDR3 has 13 amino acids. The CDR3 region is CASSSGQGQPQHF. The CDR3 DNA sequence: TGTGCCAGCAGTTCAGGGCAAGGTCAGCCCCAGCATTTT. The full variable domain, its missing parts supplied by reference TRBV5-4 and TRBJ1-5, is ETGVTQSPTHLIKTRGQQVTLRCSSQSGHNTVSWYQQALGQGPQFIFQYYREEENGRGNFPPRFSGLQFPNYSSELNVNALELDDSALYLCASSSGQGQPQHFGDGTRLSIL.

The V gene is TRBV4-1, the J gene TRBJ2-2; 15 bases align to TRBD2. Germline trimming cut 0 bases from V and 6 bases from J; bases unmatched to any gene: 5. Per the germline V gene, CDR1 is MGHRA and CDR2 is YSYEKL. CDR3 length: 18 residues. The CDR3 nucleotides are TGCGCCAGCAGCCAAGATCGGACTAGCGGGAGGGGTGCCGGGGAGCTGTTTTTT. It specifies CASSQDRTSGRGAGELFF.

The V call is TRBV20-1, the J call TRBJ2-3; D unresolved. V was cut by 6 bases and J by 0 bases, with 4 bases left in between. This CDR3 contains 11 residues. Germline V gene sequence: CDR1 DFQATT, CDR2 SNEGSKA (reference sequence). This CDR3 is CSASSTDTQYF. The DNA for the CDR3 is TGCAGTGCAAGCAGCACAGATACGCAGTATTTT.

This clone has at least ten counts. The V and J genes are TRBV21-1 and TRBJ2-7; TRBD1, the table's D call, was not compared with the DNA. TRBV21-1 is noted as a pseudogene. The CDR3 is made up of 12 amino acids. CDR3 protein: CASSKDTYEQYF. The CDR3 DNA reads as TGTGCCAGCAGCAAGGACACCTACGAGCAGTACTTC.

In regard to this clone: A read error may account for a junction end that differs from germline. The gene calls are TRBV9 and TRBJ1-1; no reliable D call. Germline CDR1 and CDR2: SGDLS and YYNGEE. CDR3 size: 14 residues. The CDR3 sequence: CAISVLSGNTEAFF. The DNA of the CDR3 is TGTGCCATCAGCGTATTATCAGGGAACACTGAAGCTTTCTTT.